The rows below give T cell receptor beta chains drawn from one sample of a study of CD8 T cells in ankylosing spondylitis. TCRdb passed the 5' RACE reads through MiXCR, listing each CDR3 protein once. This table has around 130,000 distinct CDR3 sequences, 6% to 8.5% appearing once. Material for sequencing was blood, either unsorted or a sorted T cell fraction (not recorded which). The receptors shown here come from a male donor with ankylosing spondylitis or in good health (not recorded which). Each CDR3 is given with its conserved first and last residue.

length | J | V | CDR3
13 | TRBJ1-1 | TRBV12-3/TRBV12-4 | CASSKKGNTEAFF
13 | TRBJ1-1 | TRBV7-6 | CASSSRGNTEAFF
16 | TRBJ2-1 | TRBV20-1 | CSARRRDFSAYNEQFF
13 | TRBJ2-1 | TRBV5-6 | CASSFKNYNEQFF
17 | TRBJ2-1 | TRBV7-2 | CASSLYSSGTRYNEQFF
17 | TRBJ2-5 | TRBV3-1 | CASSPLHKAGNQETQYF
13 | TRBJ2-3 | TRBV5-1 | CASSLEGLDTQYF
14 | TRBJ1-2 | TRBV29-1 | CSVFLLQGGYGYTF
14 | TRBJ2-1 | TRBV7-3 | CASSSLDGYNEQFF
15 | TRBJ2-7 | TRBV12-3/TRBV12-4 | CASSLGLAGPYEQYF
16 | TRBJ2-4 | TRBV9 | CASSPAAATAKNIQYF
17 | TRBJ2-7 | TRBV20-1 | CSARGWETSGRRGEQYF
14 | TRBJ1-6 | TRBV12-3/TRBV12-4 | CASRGGQRNSPLHF
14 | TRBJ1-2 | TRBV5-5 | CASSFTGTGYGYTF
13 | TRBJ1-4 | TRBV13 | CASSLEKTEKLFF
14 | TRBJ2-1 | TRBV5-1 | CASSKGAGYNEQFF
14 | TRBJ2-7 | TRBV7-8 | CASSLPGVSYEQYF
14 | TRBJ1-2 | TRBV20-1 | CSASSIGLNYGYTF
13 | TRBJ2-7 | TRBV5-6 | CASSLTHSYEQYF
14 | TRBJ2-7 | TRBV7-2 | CASSYQRGSYEQYF
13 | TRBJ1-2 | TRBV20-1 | CSASWDGNYGYTF
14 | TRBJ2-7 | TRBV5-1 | CASSFTEPTREQYF
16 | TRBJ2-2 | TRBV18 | CASSPLAGVNTGELFF
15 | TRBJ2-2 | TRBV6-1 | CASRTGIKNTGELFF
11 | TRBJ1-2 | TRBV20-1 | CSAGRVGGYTF
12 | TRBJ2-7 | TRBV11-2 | CASRNPGYEQYF
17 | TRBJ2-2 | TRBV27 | CASSDPQAGDGTGELFF
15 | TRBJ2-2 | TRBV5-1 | CASSLIGGETGELFF
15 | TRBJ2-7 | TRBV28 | CASSPRDGSSYEQYF
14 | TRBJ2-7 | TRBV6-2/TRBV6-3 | CASRSPGLSPEQYF
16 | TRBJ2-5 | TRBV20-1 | CSAADTEAGTGETQYF
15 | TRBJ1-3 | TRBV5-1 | CASRPGTGFGNTIYF
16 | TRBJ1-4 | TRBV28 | CASSSSRQGANEKLFF
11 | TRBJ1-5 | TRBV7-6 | CASTSASPQHF
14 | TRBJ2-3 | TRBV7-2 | CASSPGWESDTQYF
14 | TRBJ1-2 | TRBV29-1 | CSVEPATTNYGYTF
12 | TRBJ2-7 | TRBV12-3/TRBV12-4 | CASSLVTYEQYF
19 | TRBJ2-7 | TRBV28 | CASSLSRLAGAGVTYEQYF
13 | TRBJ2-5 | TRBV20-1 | CSARADYRETQYF